This T cell receptor (beta chain) was obtained from a study of CD8 T cells in ankylosing spondylitis (dated by TCRdb to the late 2010s). Context from the whole study: The study profiled T cell receptor beta repertoires in healthy donors and ankylosing spondylitis patients to find disease-linked TCR variants. The full study cohort was made up of about two dozen ankylosing spondylitis patients and roughly 98 healthy donors. Peripheral blood samples were taken, and synovial fluid was additionally collected from ankylosing spondylitis patients. Summary of the overall study and its limitations: A CD8+ phenotype was shown by the disease-linked clones, which were found at relatively low frequencies in peripheral blood. The disease-linked clones were reported to be significantly enriched in matched synovial fluid samples from ankylosing spondylitis patients. Some of the motif variants had been reported before in the synovial fluid and blood of reactive arthritis patients, a finding that suggests common disease-initiation mechanisms. A TCR beta motif made up of roughly eight highly homologous amino acid variants appeared to be characteristic of blood from ankylosing spondylitis patients.

The CDR3 contains 13 residues, cysteine and phenylalanine counted. Only the CDR3 part of the read is kept: 39 bases, read in frame from the first base. The trim is 5 bases for V and 5 bases for J, with a gap of 11 bases between the germline ends. CDR1 SGHTA and CDR2 FQGNSA were looked up in the germline V gene. The sequencing machine was an Illumina HiSeq 2500. TCR beta libraries were prepared by quantitative 5'-RACE with molecular barcodes. Processing in the source paper ran as follows. A new computational method, built on a probabilistic model of VDJ rearrangement, was used to identify disease-linked TCR variants. The raw public reads went through TCRdb reprocessing: fastp at Q25, MiXCR clone calling, in-frame beta chains kept. Every entry covers one CDR3 protein and lists the most common genes and DNA from its rows. The V and J calls were determined by TCRdb, not by the authors. The sample table shows under 950,000 distinct CDR3 sequences, and around 20% are seen once. Together, the top ten hold under 20% of the sample.

This clonotype was observed a few times. The antigen it binds to is not known. No base-level quality is on record; no much larger clone is a single base apart. Sequenced input: blood, either unsorted or a sorted T cell fraction (not recorded which). The V and J segments used are TRBV7-2 and TRBJ2-3; TRBD2 is perhaps the D gene, given 6 matching bases. The TCR originated in a male donor with ankylosing spondylitis. The sequenced DNA: TGTGCCAGCAGCGAGACTAGGGGAGATACGCAGTATTTT. Translated, this gives CASSETRGDTQYF.